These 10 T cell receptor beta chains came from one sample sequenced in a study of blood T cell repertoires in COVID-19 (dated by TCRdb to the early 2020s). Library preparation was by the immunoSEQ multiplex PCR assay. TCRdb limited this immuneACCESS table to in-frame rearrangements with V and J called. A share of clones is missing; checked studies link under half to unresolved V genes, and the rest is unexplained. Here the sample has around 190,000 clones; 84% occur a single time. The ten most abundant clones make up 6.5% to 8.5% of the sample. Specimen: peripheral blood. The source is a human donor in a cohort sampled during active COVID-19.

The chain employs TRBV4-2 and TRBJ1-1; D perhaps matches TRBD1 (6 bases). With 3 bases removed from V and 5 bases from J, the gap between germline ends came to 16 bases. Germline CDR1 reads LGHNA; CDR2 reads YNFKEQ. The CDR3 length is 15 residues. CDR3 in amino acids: CASSQLTQGDTEAFF. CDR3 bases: TGTGCCAGCAGCCAGCTCACACAGGGAGATACTGAAGCTTTCTTT.

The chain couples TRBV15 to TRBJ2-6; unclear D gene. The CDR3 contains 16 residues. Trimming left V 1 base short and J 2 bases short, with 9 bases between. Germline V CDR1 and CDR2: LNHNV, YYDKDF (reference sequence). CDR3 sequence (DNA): TGTGCCACCAGCAGAGTTTCAGGAACTGGGGCCAACGTCCTGACTTTC. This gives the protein CATSRVSGTGANVLTF.

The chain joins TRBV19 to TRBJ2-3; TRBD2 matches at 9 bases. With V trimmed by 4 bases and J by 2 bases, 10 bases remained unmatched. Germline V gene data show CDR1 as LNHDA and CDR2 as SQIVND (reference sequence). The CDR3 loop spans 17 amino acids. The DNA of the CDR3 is TGTGCCAGTAGTAGTAGGGGTAGCGGGGGAGACACAGATACGCAGTATTTT. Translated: CASSSRGSGGDTDTQYF.

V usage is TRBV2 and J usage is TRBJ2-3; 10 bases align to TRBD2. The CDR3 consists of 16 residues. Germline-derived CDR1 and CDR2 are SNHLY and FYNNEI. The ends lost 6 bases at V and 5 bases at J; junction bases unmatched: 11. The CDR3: CASSLILAGAVDTQYF. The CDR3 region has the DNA TGTGCCAGCAGCCTGATCCTAGCGGGAGCGGTAGATACGCAGTATTTT.

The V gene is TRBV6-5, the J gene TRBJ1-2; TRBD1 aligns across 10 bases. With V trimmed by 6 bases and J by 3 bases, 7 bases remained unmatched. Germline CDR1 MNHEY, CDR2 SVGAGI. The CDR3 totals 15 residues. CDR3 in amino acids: CASSRPGQGDYGYTF. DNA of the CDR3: TGTGCCAGCAGCCGACCCGGACAGGGGGACTATGGCTACACCTTC.

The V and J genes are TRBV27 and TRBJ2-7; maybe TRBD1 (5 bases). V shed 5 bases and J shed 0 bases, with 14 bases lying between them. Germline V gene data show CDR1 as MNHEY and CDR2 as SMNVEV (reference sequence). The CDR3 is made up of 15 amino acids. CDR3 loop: CASSRHPGNSYEQYF. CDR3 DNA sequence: TGTGCCAGCAGTAGACATCCAGGGAACTCCTACGAGCAGTACTTC.

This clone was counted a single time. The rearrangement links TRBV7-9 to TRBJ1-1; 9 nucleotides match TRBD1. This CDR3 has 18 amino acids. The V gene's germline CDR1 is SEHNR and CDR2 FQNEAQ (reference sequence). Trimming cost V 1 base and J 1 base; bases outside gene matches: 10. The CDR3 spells CASSLVIGTGISNTEAFF. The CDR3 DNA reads TGTGCCAGCAGCTTAGTGATTGGGACAGGGATCTCGAACACTGAAGCTTTCTTT.

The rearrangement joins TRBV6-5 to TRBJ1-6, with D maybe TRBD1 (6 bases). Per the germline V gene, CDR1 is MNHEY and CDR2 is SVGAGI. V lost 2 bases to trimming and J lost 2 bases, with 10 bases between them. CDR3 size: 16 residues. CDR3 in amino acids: CASSYGEGAYNSPLHF. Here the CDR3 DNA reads TGTGCCAGCAGTTACGGGGAGGGGGCCTATAATTCACCCCTCCACTTT.

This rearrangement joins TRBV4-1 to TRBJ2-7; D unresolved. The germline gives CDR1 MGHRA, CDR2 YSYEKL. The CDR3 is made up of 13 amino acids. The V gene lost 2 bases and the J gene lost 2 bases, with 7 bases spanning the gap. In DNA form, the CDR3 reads TGCGCCAGCAGCCAAATCTATGCCTACGAGCAGTACTTC. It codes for CASSQIYAYEQYF.

The CDR3 reads CASSPRDRRNYEQYF. The CDR3 region has the DNA TGTGCCAGCAGTCCCCGGGACAGGAGGAACTACGAGCAGTACTTC. The V call is TRBV27, the J call TRBJ2-7; 8 bases map to TRBD1. CDR1 is MNHEY and CDR2 is SMNVEV in the germline V gene (reference sequence). Trimming cost V 5 bases and J 3 bases; bases outside gene matches: 9. This CDR3 is 15 amino acids long.